The 17 T cell receptor beta chains below were found in one sample sequenced in a study of cytomegalovirus exposure and HLA in healthy donors. Generated by immunoSEQ multiplex PCR, the TCRdb table keeps only in-frame clones and is missing some. The repertoire holds some 200,000 clones, with 75% to 95% as singletons. Sequences were obtained from PBMCs. These receptors came from a young woman in good health and CMV-seronegative.

This CDR3 reads CASGIIAGLEDTQYF. CDR3 DNA: TGTGCCAGTGGGATTATAGCGGGACTCGAGGATACGCAGTATTTT. This chain connects TRBV6-5 to TRBJ2-3; 8 bases are shared with TRBD2. The CDR3 totals 15 residues. V trimming: 9 bases; J trimming: 6 bases; junction bases outside the gene matches: 14. Per the germline V gene, CDR1 is MNHEY and CDR2 is SVGAGI.

CDR3 residues: CARKPGLADVEQYF. CDR3 sequence (DNA): TGTGCCAGAAAACCGGGACTAGCGGACGTCGAGCAGTACTTC. The chain links TRBV6-5 to TRBJ2-7; TRBD2 matches 11 bases. The CDR3 length is 14 residues. Germline lookup yields CDR1 MNHEY and CDR2 SVGAGI. V lost 9 bases and J lost 6; bases outside the gene matches: 10.

V is TRBV2 and J is TRBJ1-1; D remains unclear. Trimming took off 2 bases at V and 1 base at J, with 5 bases between the two ends. Germline-derived CDR1 and CDR2 are SNHLY and FYNNEI. CDR3 length: 13 residues. Here the CDR3 DNA reads TGTGCCAGCAGTGAAAGACAGAACACTGAAGCTTTCTTT. It encodes CASSERQNTEAFF.

Here the CDR3 reads CASSYDIATDIQYF. DNA for the CDR3: TGTGCCAGCAGTTACGACATCGCCACAGACATTCAGTACTTC. The rearrangement joins TRBV6-6 to TRBJ2-4; D is ambiguous. This CDR3 comprises 14 residues. CDR1 is MNHNY and CDR2 is SVGAGI in the germline V gene (reference sequence). The ends were cut back, 2 bases at V and 8 bases at J, with 13 bases in the middle.

For the CDR3, the DNA is TGTGCCAGCAGCTTAGCGTCACAGGGGGGTTTCGATGAGCAGTTCTTC. Protein sequence: CASSLASQGGFDEQFF. This chain uses TRBV7-9 with TRBJ2-1, with 8 bases fitting TRBD1. Losses at the gene ends were 0 bases for V and 8 bases for J; bases not matched to a gene: 9. Germline values: CDR1 SEHNR, CDR2 FQNEAQ (reference sequence). This CDR3 is built from 16 residues.

The J gene is TRBJ2-1, the V gene TRBV2, with 9 nucleotides matching TRBD2. Germline trimming cut 4 bases from V and 5 bases from J; bases unmatched to any gene: 3. The germline V gene has CDR1 SNHLY and CDR2 FYNNEI. This CDR3 region has 14 residues. CDR3 bases: TGTGCCAGCAGTGTGACTAGCGGCCACAATGAGCAGTTCTTC. Amino acid sequence: CASSVTSGHNEQFF.

CDR3 in amino acids: CASSLSPQRELFF. For the CDR3, the DNA is TGTGCCAGCAGTTTATCGCCACAGCGGGAGCTGTTTTTT. The gene calls are TRBV27 and TRBJ2-2; D remains ambiguous. V was trimmed by 0 bases and J by 9 bases, leaving 8 bases between them. From germline, CDR1 is MNHEY and CDR2 SMNVEV (reference sequence). The CDR3 totals 13 residues.

This clone came up once. The rearrangement links TRBV7-6 to TRBJ2-3; 7 bases are a match to TRBD2. Germline V lookup: CDR1 SGHVS, CDR2 FNYEAQ. J was trimmed by 8 bases and V by 1 base; bases with no gene match: 9. This CDR3 region has 15 residues. For the CDR3, the DNA is TGTGCCAGCAGCTTAGAATACGAATGGGAGGGTACGCAGTATTTT. It yields the protein CASSLEYEWEGTQYF.

This clone has a single count. The chain employs TRBV19 and TRBJ1-5, with D possibly matching TRBD1 (6 bases). CDR3 length: 13 amino acids. Germline V gene sequence: CDR1 LNHDA, CDR2 SQIVND (reference sequence). The V end was cut by 2 bases, the J end by 9 bases, with 11 bases between. The CDR3 nucleotides read TGTGCCAGTAGTATATCCCCGACAGGGCCCCAGCATTTT. It encodes CASSISPTGPQHF.

This chain joins TRBV25-1 and TRBJ2-1, with 10 positions matching TRBD2. This CDR3 has 12 amino acids. Germline CDR1 MGHDK, CDR2 SYGVNS. V shed 7 bases and J 12 bases; nucleotides not matched to a gene: 6. For the CDR3, the DNA is TGTGCCAGCACTAGCGGGAGTCGGTTGCAGTTCTTC. Its translation is CASTSGSRLQFF.

The V and J genes are TRBV5-1 and TRBJ2-5; 11 bases match TRBD2. Trimming removed 0 bases from V and 7 bases from J; junction bases left unmatched: 8. Germline assignment: CDR1 SGHRS and CDR2 YFSETQ. This CDR3 comprises 16 residues. CDR3 residues: CASSLELAGGAGTQYF. DNA of the CDR3: TGCGCCAGCAGCTTGGAGCTAGCGGGAGGTGCTGGGACCCAGTACTTC. Full variable domain (outside the CDR3, taken from reference TRBV5-1 and TRBJ2-5): KAGVTQTPRYLIKTRGQQVTLSCSPISGHRSVSWYQQTPGQGLQFLFEYFSETQRNKGNFPGRFSGRQFSNSRSEMNVSTLELGDSALYLCASSLELAGGAGTQYFGPGTRLLVL.

V is TRBV5-4 and J is TRBJ2-7; TRBD2 agrees at 8 bases. The germline gives CDR1 SGHNT, CDR2 YYREEE (reference sequence). V dropped 4 bases and J dropped 3; count of bases not matched to a gene: 6. CDR3 length: 14 amino acids. CDR3 sequence reads: CASSPGLAGYEQYF. In DNA form, the CDR3 reads TGTGCCAGCAGCCCAGGACTAGCTGGCTACGAGCAGTACTTC.

CDR3 sequence (DNA): TGTGCCAGCAGCCAATCCTCCGGGACTCCTAACGGGGAGCTGTTTTTT. Translating it yields CASSQSSGTPNGELFF. V gene TRBV4-2 combines with J gene TRBJ2-2; a weak D match, TRBD2 (6 bases). The CDR3 sequence is 16 residues long. Germline V gene sequence: CDR1 LGHNA, CDR2 YNFKEQ. V was shortened by 2 bases and J by 7 bases, with 17 bases between the two germline ends.

This sequence joins TRBV6-1 and TRBJ1-5; D gene uncertain. V was cut by 2 bases and J by 6 bases, with 14 bases left in between. The V gene's germline CDR1 is MNHNS and CDR2 SASEGT. The CDR3 is made up of 15 amino acids. The CDR3 loop is CASSETSRGGQPQHF. CDR3 nucleotide sequence: TGTGCCAGCAGTGAAACGAGCCGCGGCGGTCAGCCCCAGCATTTT.

The gene calls are TRBV14 and TRBJ2-1; tentative D call: TRBD2 (5 bases). This CDR3 is built from 14 residues. V gave up 1 base and J gave up 3 bases, with 7 bases separating them. In germline, CDR1 is SGHDN, CDR2 FVKESK. CDR3: CASSQATNYNEQFF. The DNA for the CDR3 is TGTGCCAGCAGCCAAGCGACTAACTACAATGAGCAGTTCTTC.

The chain combines TRBV6-6 with TRBJ1-5; tentatively, D is TRBD1 (5 bases). Germline V lookup: CDR1 MNHNY, CDR2 SVGAGI (reference sequence). There are 14 residues in the CDR3. Trimming removed 2 bases from V and 1 base from J, with 6 bases in between. The chain's CDR3 is CASSYGGSNQPQHF. Written as DNA, the CDR3 is TGTGCCAGCAGTTACGGGGGGAGCAATCAGCCCCAGCATTTT.

The rearrangement uses TRBV18 and TRBJ1-4; tentatively, D is TRBD1 (6 bases). The V gene lost 0 bases and the J gene lost 4 bases, with 15 bases spanning the gap. This CDR3 is 17 amino acids long. Germline CDR1 is KGHSH and CDR2 is LQKENI. In nucleotides, the CDR3 is TGTGCCAGCTCACCACCTCTCACAGGGCCGGGTAATGAAAAACTGTTTTTT. Protein sequence: CASSPPLTGPGNEKLFF.